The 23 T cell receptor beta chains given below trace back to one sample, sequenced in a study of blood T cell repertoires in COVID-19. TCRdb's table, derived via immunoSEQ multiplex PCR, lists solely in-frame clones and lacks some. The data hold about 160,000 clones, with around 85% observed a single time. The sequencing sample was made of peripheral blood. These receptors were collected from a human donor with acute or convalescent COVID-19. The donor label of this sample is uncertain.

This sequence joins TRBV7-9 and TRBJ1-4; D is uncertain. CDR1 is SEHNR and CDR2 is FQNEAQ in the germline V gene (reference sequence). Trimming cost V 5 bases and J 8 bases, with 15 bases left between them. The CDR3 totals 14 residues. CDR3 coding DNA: TGTGCCAGCAGCCCGCGGAGGGAGGGAGAAAAACTGTTTTTT. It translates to CASSPRREGEKLFF. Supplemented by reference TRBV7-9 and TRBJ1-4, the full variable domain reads DTGVSQNPRHKITKRGQNVTFRCDPISEHNRLYWYRQTLGQGPEFLTYFQNEAQLEKSRLLSDRFSAERPKGSFSTLEIQRTEQGDSAMYLCASSPRREGEKLFFGSGTQLSVL.

CDR3 nucleotide sequence: TGTGCCAGCAGCTTGGCTAGCGGGGGACCCTACGAGCAGTACTTC. Protein: CASSLASGGPYEQYF. The rearrangement joins TRBV5-5 to TRBJ2-7, with 10 positions matching TRBD2. Trimming cost V 0 bases and J 2 bases; bases outside gene matches: 2. Looked up from germline, CDR1 is SGHKS and CDR2 is YYEKEE (reference sequence). CDR3 size: 15 residues.

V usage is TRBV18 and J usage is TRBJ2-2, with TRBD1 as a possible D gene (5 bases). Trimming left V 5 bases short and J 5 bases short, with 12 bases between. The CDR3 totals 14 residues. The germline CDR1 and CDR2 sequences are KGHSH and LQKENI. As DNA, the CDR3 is TGTGCCAGCTCATCCTCAGGGTGGACCGGGGAGCTGTTTTTT. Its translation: CASSSSGWTGELFF.

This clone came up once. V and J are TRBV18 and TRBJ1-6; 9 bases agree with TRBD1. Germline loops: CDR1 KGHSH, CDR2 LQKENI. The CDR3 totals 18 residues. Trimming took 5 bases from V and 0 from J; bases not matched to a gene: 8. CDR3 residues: CASSYLKTGGSYNSPLHF. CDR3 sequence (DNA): TGTGCCAGCTCATACTTGAAGACAGGGGGCTCCTATAATTCACCCCTCCACTTT. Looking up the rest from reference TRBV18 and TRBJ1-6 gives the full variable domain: NAGVMQNPRHLVRRRGQEARLRCSPMKGHSHVYWYRQLPEEGLKFMVYLQKENIIDESGMPKERFSAEFPKEGPSILRIQQVVRGDSAAYFCASSYLKTGGSYNSPLHFGNGTRLTVT.

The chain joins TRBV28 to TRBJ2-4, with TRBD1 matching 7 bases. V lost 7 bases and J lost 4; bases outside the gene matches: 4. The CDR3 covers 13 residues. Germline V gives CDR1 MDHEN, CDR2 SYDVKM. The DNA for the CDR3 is TGTGCCAGCACCTCGGACAGGAAAAACATTCAGTACTTC. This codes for CASTSDRKNIQYF.

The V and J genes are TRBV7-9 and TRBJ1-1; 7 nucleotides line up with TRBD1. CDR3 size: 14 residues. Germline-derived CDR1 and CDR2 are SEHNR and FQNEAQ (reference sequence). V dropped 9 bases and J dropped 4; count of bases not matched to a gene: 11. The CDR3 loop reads CASAATGPFTEAFF. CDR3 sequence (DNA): TGTGCCAGTGCGGCGACAGGGCCCTTCACTGAAGCTTTCTTT.

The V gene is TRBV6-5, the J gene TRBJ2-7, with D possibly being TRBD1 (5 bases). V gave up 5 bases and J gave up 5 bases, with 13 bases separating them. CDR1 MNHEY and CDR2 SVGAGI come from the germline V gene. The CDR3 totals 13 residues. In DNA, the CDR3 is TGTGCCAGCAGTCGACAGTATAGGGACGAGCAGTACTTC. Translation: CASSRQYRDEQYF.

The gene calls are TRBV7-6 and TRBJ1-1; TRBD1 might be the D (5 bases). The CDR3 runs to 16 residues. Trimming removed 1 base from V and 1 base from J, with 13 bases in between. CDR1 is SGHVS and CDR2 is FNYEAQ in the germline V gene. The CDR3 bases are TGTGCCAGCAGCTTAGGTCCAGGGCAGGAGAACACTGAAGCTTTCTTT. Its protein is CASSLGPGQENTEAFF.

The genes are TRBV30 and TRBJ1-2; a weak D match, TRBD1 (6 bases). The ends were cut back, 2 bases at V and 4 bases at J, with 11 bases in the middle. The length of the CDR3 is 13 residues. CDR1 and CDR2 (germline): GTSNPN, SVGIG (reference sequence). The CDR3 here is CAWSIKGVYGYTF. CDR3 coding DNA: TGTGCCTGGAGTATAAAGGGGGTCTATGGCTACACCTTC.

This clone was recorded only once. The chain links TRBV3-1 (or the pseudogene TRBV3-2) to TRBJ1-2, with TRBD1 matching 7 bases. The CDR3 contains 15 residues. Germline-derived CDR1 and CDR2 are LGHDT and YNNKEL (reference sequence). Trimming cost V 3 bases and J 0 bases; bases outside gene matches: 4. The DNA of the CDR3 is TGTGCCAGCAGCCACCTGGACAGGCCTAACTATGGCTACACCTTC. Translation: CASSHLDRPNYGYTF.

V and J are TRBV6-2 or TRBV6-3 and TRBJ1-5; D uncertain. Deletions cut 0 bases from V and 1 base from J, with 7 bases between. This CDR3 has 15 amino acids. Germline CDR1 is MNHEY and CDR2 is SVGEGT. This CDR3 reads CASSYSRQSNQPQHF. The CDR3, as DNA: TGTGCCAGCAGTTACTCGAGGCAGAGCAATCAGCCCCAGCATTTT.

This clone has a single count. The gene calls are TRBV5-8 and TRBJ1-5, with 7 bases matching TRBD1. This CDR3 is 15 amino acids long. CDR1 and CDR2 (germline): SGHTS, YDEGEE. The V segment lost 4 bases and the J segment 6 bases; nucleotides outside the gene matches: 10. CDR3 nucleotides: TGTGCCAGCAGCGTCCAACAGGGGCCGGGTCAGCCCCAGCATTTT. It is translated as CASSVQQGPGQPQHF.

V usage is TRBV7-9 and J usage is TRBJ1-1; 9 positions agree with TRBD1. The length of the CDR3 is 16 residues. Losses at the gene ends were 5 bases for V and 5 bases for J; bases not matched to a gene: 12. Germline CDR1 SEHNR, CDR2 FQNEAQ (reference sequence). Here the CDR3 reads CASSPRIWDRVTEAFF. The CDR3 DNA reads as TGTGCCAGCAGCCCAAGAATATGGGACAGGGTGACTGAAGCTTTCTTT.

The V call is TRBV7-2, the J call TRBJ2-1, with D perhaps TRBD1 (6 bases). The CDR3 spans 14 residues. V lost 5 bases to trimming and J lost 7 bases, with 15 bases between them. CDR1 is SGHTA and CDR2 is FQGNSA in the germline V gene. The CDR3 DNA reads TGTGCCAGCAGCGCTGGACAGCTTAGAAATGAGCAGTTCTTC. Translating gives CASSAGQLRNEQFF.

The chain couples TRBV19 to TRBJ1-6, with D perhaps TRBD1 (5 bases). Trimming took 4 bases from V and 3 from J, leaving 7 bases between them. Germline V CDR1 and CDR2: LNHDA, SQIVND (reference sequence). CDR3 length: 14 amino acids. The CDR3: CASSSTGYNSPLHF. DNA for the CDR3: TGTGCCAGTAGTAGTACAGGCTATAATTCACCCCTCCACTTT.

The CDR3 DNA sequence: TGTGCCAGTAATCCCGACAGTAATAATTCACCCCTCCACTTT. Its protein is CASNPDSNNSPLHF. J is TRBJ1-6 and V is TRBV19, with a weak D call TRBD1 (5 bases). Trimming cost V 7 bases and J 5 bases, with 12 bases left between them. Looked up from germline, CDR1 is LNHDA and CDR2 is SQIVND (reference sequence). This CDR3 is built from 14 residues.

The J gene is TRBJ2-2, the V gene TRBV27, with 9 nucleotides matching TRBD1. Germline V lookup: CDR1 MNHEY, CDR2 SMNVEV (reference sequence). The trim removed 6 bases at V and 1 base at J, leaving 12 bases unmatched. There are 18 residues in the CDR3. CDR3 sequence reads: CASSRRDRVILNTGELFF. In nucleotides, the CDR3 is TGTGCCAGCAGCAGACGGGACAGGGTCATATTGAACACCGGGGAGCTGTTTTTT.

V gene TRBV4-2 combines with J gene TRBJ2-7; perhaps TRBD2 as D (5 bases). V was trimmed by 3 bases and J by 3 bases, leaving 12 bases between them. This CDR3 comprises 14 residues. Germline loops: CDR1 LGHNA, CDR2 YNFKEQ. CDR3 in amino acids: CASSQRGQNYEQYF. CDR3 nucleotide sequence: TGTGCCAGCAGCCAGCGAGGGCAGAACTACGAGCAGTACTTC.

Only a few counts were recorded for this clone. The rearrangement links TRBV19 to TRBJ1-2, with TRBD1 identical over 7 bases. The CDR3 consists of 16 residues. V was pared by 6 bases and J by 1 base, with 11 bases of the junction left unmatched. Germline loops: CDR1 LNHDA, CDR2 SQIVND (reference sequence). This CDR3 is CASSPSGTALNYGYTF. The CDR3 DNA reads TGTGCCAGTAGCCCTTCCGGGACAGCTCTTAACTATGGCTACACCTTC.

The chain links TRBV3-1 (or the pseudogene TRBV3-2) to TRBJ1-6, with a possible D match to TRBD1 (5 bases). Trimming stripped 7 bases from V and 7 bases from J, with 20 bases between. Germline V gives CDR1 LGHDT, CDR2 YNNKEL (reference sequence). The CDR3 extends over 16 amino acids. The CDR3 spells CASTSYVGGGNSPLHF. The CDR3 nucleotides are TGTGCCAGCACCTCCTACGTCGGGGGGGGGAATTCACCCCTCCACTTT.

For the CDR3, the DNA is TGTGCCAGCAGCTTACTAATAGGACAAAACTATGGCTACACCTTC. Translating gives CASSLLIGQNYGYTF. The J gene is TRBJ1-2, the V gene TRBV7-9, with D tentatively TRBD1 (5 bases). Trimming removed 2 bases from V and 2 bases from J, with 12 bases in between. The CDR3 length is 15 residues. CDR1 and CDR2 from the germline V gene are SEHNR and FQNEAQ (reference sequence). Full variable domain (outside the CDR3, taken from reference TRBV7-9 and TRBJ1-2): DTGVSQNPRHKITKRGQNVTFRCDPISEHNRLYWYRQTLGQGPEFLTYFQNEAQLEKSRLLSDRFSAERPKGSFSTLEIQRTEQGDSAMYLCASSLLIGQNYGYTFGSGTRLTVV.

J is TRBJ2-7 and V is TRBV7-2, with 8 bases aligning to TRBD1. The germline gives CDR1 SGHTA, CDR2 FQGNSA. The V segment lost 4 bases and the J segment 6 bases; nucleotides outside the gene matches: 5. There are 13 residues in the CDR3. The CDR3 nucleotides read TGTGCCAGCAGCTCCGGACAGGGCCTCGAGCAGTACTTC. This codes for CASSSGQGLEQYF. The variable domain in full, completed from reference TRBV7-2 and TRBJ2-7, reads GAGVSQSPSNKVTEKGKDVELRCDPISGHTALYWYRQSLGQGLEFLIYFQGNSAPDKSGLPSDRFSAERTGGSVSTLTIQRTQQEDSAVYLCASSSGQGLEQYFGPGTRLTVT.

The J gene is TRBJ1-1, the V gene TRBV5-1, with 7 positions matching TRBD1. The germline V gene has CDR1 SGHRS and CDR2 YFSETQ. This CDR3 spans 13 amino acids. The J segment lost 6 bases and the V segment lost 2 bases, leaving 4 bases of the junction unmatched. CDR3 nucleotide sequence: TGCGCCAGCAGCTTTGAGGGGGCTTCTGAAGCTTTCTTT. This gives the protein CASSFEGASEAFF.